These T cell receptor beta chains were read from a single sample in a study of blood T cell repertoires in COVID-19. The method was immunoSEQ multiplex PCR; TCRdb's version includes in-frame clones alone and lacks a portion of them. This table holds about 160,000 clones, almost 85% found once. Material: peripheral blood. These receptor sequences come from a human donor with acute or convalescent COVID-19. The donor label of this sample is uncertain. CDR3s include the opening cysteine and the closing phenylalanine or tryptophan. The order of the fields is D gene, V gene, clone size, J gene, CDR3 DNA, CDR3 protein. D genes are given only for firm matches. The size of a clone is reported for some rows only, either as once, few or many, or as a class for expanded clones.

>TRBD2|TRBV4-2|-|TRBJ2-2
TGTGCCAGCAGCCCAAATGGCGGGACTATCTTCGGGGAGCTGTTTTTT
CASSPNGGTIFGELFF
>TRBD1|TRBV5-6|-|TRBJ1-4
TGTGCCAGCAGCTCCCTAACAGGGGGTCGGGAAAAACTGTTTTTT
CASSSLTGGREKLFF
>-|TRBV5-1|-|TRBJ1-1
TGCGCCAGCAGCTTGGCCGGGTACACTGAAGCTTTCTTT
CASSLAGYTEAFF
>-|TRBV27|-|TRBJ1-2
TGTGCCAGCAGTTCAAAACTGGGAGGGTCTTTCTATGGCTACACCTTC
CASSSKLGGSFYGYTF
>-|TRBV3-1/TRBV3-2|-|TRBJ1-6
TGTGCCAGCAGCCAAGATCCACGGGATTCACCCCTCCACTTT
CASSQDPRDSPLHF
>-|TRBV7-3|-|TRBJ2-7
TGTGCCAGCAGCTTCGGGTCATCCTACGAGCAGTACTTC
CASSFGSSYEQYF
>-|TRBV19|few|TRBJ1-5
TGTGCCAGTAGTATGTTACAGGGAAATCAGCCCCAGCATTTT
CASSMLQGNQPQHF
>-|TRBV6-5|-|TRBJ1-1
TGTGCCAGCAGTCGTTCTTTCGGGAACACTGAAGCTTTCTTT
CASSRSFGNTEAFF
>TRBD1|TRBV6-2/TRBV6-3|-|TRBJ2-2
TGTGCCAGCAGTAGGACAGGGCGGTCCGGGGAGCTGTTTTTT
CASSRTGRSGELFF
>-|TRBV12-3/TRBV12-4|-|TRBJ1-2
TGTGCCAGCAGACGGCAGGGCACAGATGGCTACACCTTC
CASRRQGTDGYTF
>TRBD2|TRBV19|-|TRBJ2-5
TGTGCCAGTAGTAGGACTAGCGGGGGGAGACAAGAGACCCAGTACTTC
CASSRTSGGRQETQYF
>-|TRBV3-1/TRBV3-2|once|TRBJ2-1
TGTGCCAGCAGCCTCGGGGTCAATGAGCAGTTCTTC
CASSLGVNEQFF
>TRBD2|TRBV3-1/TRBV3-2|once|TRBJ2-2
TGTGCCAGCAGCCAAGGGGTTTGGAGCGGGGGGTCTAGCACCGGGGAGCTGTTTTTT
CASSQGVWSGGSSTGELFF
>TRBD2|TRBV5-1|few|TRBJ2-1
TGCGCCAGCAGCTTGGCCAGCACTAGCGGGGGGAACAACTACAATGAGCAGTTCTTC
CASSLASTSGGNNYNEQFF
>-|TRBV7-3|-|TRBJ2-3
TGTGCCAGCAGCTTAGGGGGCAGGGTTAGCACAGATACGCAGTATTTT
CASSLGGRVSTDTQYF
>TRBD1|TRBV5-4|few|TRBJ2-4
TGTGCCAGCAGCTTGGGACAGGGGAAGGCCAAAAACATTCAGTACTTC
CASSLGQGKAKNIQYF
>-|TRBV10-2|-|TRBJ1-1
TGCGCCAGCCGACGACAGTTAAACACTGAAGCTTTCTTT
CASRRQLNTEAFF
>TRBD2|TRBV6-5|-|TRBJ2-1
TGTGCCAGCAGTTACCTAGCGGGGGGCCATGAGCAGTTCTTC
CASSYLAGGHEQFF
>TRBD1|TRBV7-6|-|TRBJ1-4
TGTGCCAGCAGCGCGAGGGACAGCCATGCAACTAATGAAAAACTGTTTTTT
CASSARDSHATNEKLFF
>-|TRBV18|-|TRBJ1-2
TGTGCCAGCTCACCACCGGGCAGCGACAGAAACTATGGCTACACCTTC
CASSPPGSDRNYGYTF
>TRBD1|TRBV19|-|TRBJ1-4
TGTGCCAGTAGTATAGATGCAGGCGCAGGCGGACAGGCTGAAAAACTGTTTTTT
CASSIDAGAGGQAEKLFF
>-|TRBV29-1|-|TRBJ2-7
TGCAGCGCTGCCCGGACGATTGGGGGGGCAGGGCCCTACGAGCAGTACTTC
CSAARTIGGAGPYEQYF
>TRBD1|TRBV19|-|TRBJ1-5
TGTGCCAGTAGTACACAGGGGTACACACGAAATAGCAATCAGCCCCAGCATTTT
CASSTQGYTRNSNQPQHF
>TRBD1|TRBV9|once|TRBJ2-7
TGTGCCAGCAGCGTAGGAGGCAGGGGGACCTACGAGCAGTACTTC
CASSVGGRGTYEQYF
>-|TRBV5-5|once|TRBJ1-6
TGTGCCAGCAGCCCTCTGGGGGGGGCGGACTCACCCCTCCACTTT
CASSPLGGADSPLHF
>-|TRBV10-3|-|TRBJ1-1
TGTGCCATCAGTGAGCTTAAGACAACAGTGAACACTGAAGCTTTCTTT
CAISELKTTVNTEAFF
>-|TRBV19|-|TRBJ2-7
TGTGCCAGTAGCCCAGGGTGGGGAAGCGAGCAGTACTTC
CASSPGWGSEQYF
>-|TRBV4-3|-|TRBJ1-1
TGCGCCAGCAGTAGGGGGAACACTGAAGCTTTCTTT
CASSRGNTEAFF
>-|TRBV6-5|-|TRBJ2-5
TGTGCCAGCAGTCCCCGGACAGCGGGGCCAGAGACCCAGTACTTC
CASSPRTAGPETQYF
>-|TRBV10-3|-|TRBJ1-4
TGTGCCATCAGAAACAGGGAGGGTAATGAAAAACTGTTTTTT
CAIRNREGNEKLFF
>-|TRBV7-6|-|TRBJ2-5
TGTGCCAGCAGCCCGGGGGGCACTGGAGAGACCCAGTACTTC
CASSPGGTGETQYF